The 17 T cell receptor beta chains below were found in one sample sequenced in a study of blood T cell repertoires in COVID-19. Only in-frame clones appear in the TCRdb table, and some are missing; sequencing was by immunoSEQ multiplex PCR. Counted here are approximately 35,000 clones, roughly 85% occurring once; the ten biggest clones make up 6.5% to 7.5%. The sequenced material came from peripheral blood. The receptor set was obtained from a man between 60 and 75 years old with active COVID-19.

The chain uses TRBV19 and TRBJ2-7, with 9 bases aligning to TRBD2. Germline values: CDR1 LNHDA, CDR2 SQIVND (reference sequence). This CDR3 region has 15 residues. Losses at the gene ends were 10 bases for V and 1 base for J; bases not matched to a gene: 11. CDR3 nucleotide sequence: TGTGCCACTCGCGTTAGCGGGAGTTGGTCCTACGAGCAGTACTTC. Translated, it gives CATRVSGSWSYEQYF.

The V and J genes are TRBV6-5 and TRBJ2-3; 8 bases agree with TRBD2. Trimming removed 3 bases from V and 7 bases from J; junction bases left unmatched: 12. Germline V gene data show CDR1 as MNHEY and CDR2 as SVGAGI. This CDR3 is 16 amino acids long. Here the CDR3 DNA reads TGTGCCAGCAGTTATATGGGGACTAGGGGCGGGTATACGCAGTATTTT. This encodes CASSYMGTRGGYTQYF.

The chain employs TRBV24-1 and TRBJ2-1, with 10 bases matching TRBD2. This CDR3 has 16 amino acids. V shed 3 bases and J 5 bases; nucleotides not matched to a gene: 6. Germline values: CDR1 KGHDR, CDR2 SFDVKD. The CDR3 loop reads CATSDGSGRVHNEQFF. The DNA of the CDR3 is TGTGCCACCAGTGATGGAAGCGGGAGGGTACACAATGAGCAGTTCTTC.

The genes are TRBV19 and TRBJ2-1, with 7 nucleotides matching TRBD2. With 4 bases clipped from V and 3 bases from J, the junction kept 6 bases outside the gene matches. CDR1 is LNHDA, CDR2 SQIVND, per germline (reference sequence). This CDR3 has 15 amino acids. CDR3 in DNA: TGTGCCAGTAGTAGCGGGACTACCCTCTACAATGAGCAGTTCTTC. It translates to CASSSGTTLYNEQFF.

V is TRBV11-3 and J is TRBJ2-1; the D is unclear. From germline, CDR1 is SGHNT and CDR2 YENEEA. Trimming took 2 bases from V and 0 from J, leaving 5 bases between them. The CDR3 spans 14 residues. CDR3 amino acids: CASSLTYSYNEQFF. For the CDR3, the DNA is TGTGCCAGCAGCTTAACTTACTCCTACAATGAGCAGTTCTTC.

The rearrangement joins TRBV5-1 to TRBJ2-7; D is unclear. Germline V gene lookup returns CDR1 SGHRS and CDR2 YFSETQ. The CDR3 extends over 12 amino acids. Deletions cut 0 bases from V and 7 bases from J, with 8 bases between. The CDR3 loop is CASSLDFIEQYF. For the CDR3, the DNA is TGCGCCAGCAGCTTGGACTTCATTGAGCAGTACTTC.

The count of this clone is one. The rearrangement links TRBV11-3 to TRBJ2-3, with 7 nucleotides matching TRBD2. The V and J ends lost 6 bases and 5 bases, in that order; junction bases with no gene match: 11. Germline V gene lookup returns CDR1 SGHNT and CDR2 YENEEA. The CDR3 spans 15 residues. The CDR3, as DNA: TGTGCCAGCAGAGCCCGCGGCGGGAGTAGAGATACGCAGTATTTT. Amino acid sequence: CASRARGGSRDTQYF. Looking up the rest from reference TRBV11-3 and TRBJ2-3 gives the full variable domain: EAGVVQSPRYKIIEKKQPVAFWCNPISGHNTLYWYLQNLGQGPELLIRYENEEAVDDSQLPKDRFSAERLKGVDSTLKIQPAELGDSAVYLCASRARGGSRDTQYFGPGTRLTVL.

The chain links TRBV5-5 to TRBJ2-7; 12 bases are a match to TRBD2. Germline loops: CDR1 SGHKS, CDR2 YYEKEE (reference sequence). Unmatched junction bases numbered 4, after V lost 0 bases and J lost 3 bases. The CDR3 covers 16 residues. The CDR3 DNA reads as TGTGCCAGCAGCTTGGGACTAGCGGGAGTTTACTACGAGCAGTACTTC. It translates to CASSLGLAGVYYEQYF.

This chain joins TRBV3-1 (or the pseudogene TRBV3-2) and TRBJ2-3; D gene unclear. Germline V gene lookup returns CDR1 LGHDT and CDR2 YNNKEL (reference sequence). This CDR3 spans 13 amino acids. Trimming shortened V by 6 bases and J by 0 bases, and 7 bases separated the two germline ends. CDR3 in amino acids: CASRRASTDTQYF. The CDR3 DNA sequence: TGTGCCAGCAGGCGTGCTAGCACAGATACGCAGTATTTT.

The chain joins TRBV10-3 to TRBJ2-1; perhaps TRBD2 as D (7 bases). The CDR3 is 21 residues long. Looked up from germline, CDR1 is ENHRY and CDR2 is SYGVKD. Trimming left V 3 bases short and J 6 bases short, with 33 bases between. Here the CDR3 DNA reads TGTGCCATCAGTGACCCGAGGGGGAGGGAGGGCCGCCGAGCCTCAAGCAATGAGCAGTTCTTC. Its protein is CAISDPRGREGRRASSNEQFF.

V usage is TRBV30 and J usage is TRBJ2-1, with 10 bases fitting TRBD2. Germline CDR1 and CDR2: GTSNPN and SVGIG (reference sequence). The CDR3 has 17 amino acids. Trimming cost V 0 bases and J 0 bases; bases outside gene matches: 5. Here the CDR3 reads CAWSVLAGYSSYNEQFF. CDR3 in DNA: TGTGCCTGGAGTGTACTAGCGGGATATAGCTCCTACAATGAGCAGTTCTTC.

The CDR3 nucleotides read TGTGCCAGCAGTGAAAACTGGGCGGGAAAAAATGAGCAGTTCTTC. Its protein product is CASSENWAGKNEQFF. V is TRBV2 and J is TRBJ2-1, with D perhaps TRBD2 (6 bases). This CDR3 is 15 amino acids long. Germline values: CDR1 SNHLY, CDR2 FYNNEI. V lost 2 bases and J 7 bases, leaving 15 bases between the germline ends.

This chain joins TRBV19 and TRBJ2-2; D possibly corresponds to TRBD2 (6 bases). With 0 bases removed from V and 5 bases from J, the gap between germline ends came to 10 bases. There are 15 residues in the CDR3. Germline CDR1 LNHDA, CDR2 SQIVND (reference sequence). CDR3 DNA sequence: TGTGCCAGTAGTATAGAAGTCGGGAGAACCGGGGAGCTGTTTTTT. Amino acids: CASSIEVGRTGELFF.

This rearrangement joins TRBV19 to TRBJ2-5, with 12 bases fitting TRBD2. V lost 4 bases to trimming and J lost 5 bases; unmatched junction nucleotides: 5. Per the germline V gene, CDR1 is LNHDA and CDR2 is SQIVND (reference sequence). This CDR3 spans 15 amino acids. Written as DNA, the CDR3 is TGTGCCAGTAGTACTAGCGGGAGGGCTGGGGAGACCCAGTACTTC. Its translation is CASSTSGRAGETQYF.

V gene TRBV27 combines with J gene TRBJ2-7, with 9 bases matching TRBD1. Losses at the gene ends were 5 bases for V and 7 bases for J; bases not matched to a gene: 9. This CDR3 has 14 residues. Germline V CDR1 and CDR2: MNHEY, SMNVEV (reference sequence). The CDR3 loop is CASSEGQGSGEQYF. The CDR3 bases are TGTGCCAGCAGTGAAGGACAGGGGTCGGGGGAGCAGTACTTC.

This clone has a handful of counts. The chain is built from TRBV7-9 and TRBJ2-7; 14 bases fit TRBD2. From germline, CDR1 is SEHNR and CDR2 FQNEAQ (reference sequence). V trimming: 5 bases; J trimming: 4 bases; junction bases outside the gene matches: 1. This CDR3 is 14 amino acids long. In nucleotides, the CDR3 is TGTGCCAGCAGCGGGACTAGCGGGAGATACGAGCAGTACTTC. Amino acid sequence: CASSGTSGRYEQYF.

The chain links TRBV6-2 or TRBV6-3 to TRBJ1-5; D perhaps matches TRBD1 (6 bases). Deletions cut 6 bases from V and 6 bases from J, with 15 bases between. Germline V gene data show CDR1 as MNHEY and CDR2 as SVGEGT. The CDR3 covers 14 residues. The CDR3 bases are TGTGCCAGCAGCCGAGTAGGGGGGGGTCAGCCCCAGCATTTT. Its protein is CASSRVGGGQPQHF.